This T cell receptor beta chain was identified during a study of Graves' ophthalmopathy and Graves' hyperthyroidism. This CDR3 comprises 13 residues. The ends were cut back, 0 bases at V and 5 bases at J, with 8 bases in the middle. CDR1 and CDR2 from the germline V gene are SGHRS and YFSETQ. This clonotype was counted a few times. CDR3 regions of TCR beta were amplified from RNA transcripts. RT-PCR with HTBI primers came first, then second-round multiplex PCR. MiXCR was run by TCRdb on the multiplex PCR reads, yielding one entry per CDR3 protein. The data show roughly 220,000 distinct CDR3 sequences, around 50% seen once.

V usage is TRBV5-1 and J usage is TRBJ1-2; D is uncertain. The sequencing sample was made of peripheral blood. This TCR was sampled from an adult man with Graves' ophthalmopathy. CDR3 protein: CASSLEDQYGYTF. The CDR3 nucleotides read TGCGCCAGCAGCTTGGAAGACCAGTATGGCTACACCTTC.